This TCR beta chain was recovered during a study of identical twins. TCRdb processed the 5' RACE reads anew with MiXCR; each CDR3 protein has one entry. The table lists over 600,000 distinct CDR3 sequences, 21% of them singletons. This clonotype was detected a few times. The data also belong to a second study, concerning T cells expressing NK-cell markers. As that study records: Only alpha-beta TCR T cells were sorted in several experiments, using an anti-gamma-delta TCR antibody.

Material: PBMCs. The TCR comes from a woman between 18 and 30 years old in good health.

CDR3 in DNA: TGTGCCAGCGTACCCTTGGGGGCGAGCTCCTACAATGAGCAGTTCTTC. The encoded protein is CASVPLGASSYNEQFF. V usage is TRBV12-3 or TRBV12-4 and J usage is TRBJ2-1; D is perhaps TRBD1 (6 bases). This CDR3 is built from 16 residues. V gave up 8 bases and J gave up 0 bases, with 17 bases separating them.